This TCR beta chain was profiled in a study of blood T cells in healthy people across ages. The authors ran a second PCR of roughly 6 to 11 cycles using a sample-barcoded 5' primer and a J-beta primer mix. MiXCR was run by TCRdb on the 5' RACE reads, yielding one entry per CDR3 protein. Of around 1.5 million distinct CDR3 sequences in the sample, 35% to 45% are singletons; the top ten hold roughly 7.9%. This clonotype has only a few counts. CDR3 length equals 15 residues. V dropped 5 bases and J dropped 2; count of bases not matched to a gene: 7. The gene calls are TRBV12-3 or TRBV12-4 and TRBJ2-3, with 7 bases that match TRBD2. The sample comprised blood. This receptor was taken from a woman younger than 35 in good health. The DNA of the CDR3 is TGTGCCAGCAGTCGCCGGGGGGTCTCCACAGATACGCAGTATTTT. Amino acid sequence: CASSRRGVSTDTQYF.